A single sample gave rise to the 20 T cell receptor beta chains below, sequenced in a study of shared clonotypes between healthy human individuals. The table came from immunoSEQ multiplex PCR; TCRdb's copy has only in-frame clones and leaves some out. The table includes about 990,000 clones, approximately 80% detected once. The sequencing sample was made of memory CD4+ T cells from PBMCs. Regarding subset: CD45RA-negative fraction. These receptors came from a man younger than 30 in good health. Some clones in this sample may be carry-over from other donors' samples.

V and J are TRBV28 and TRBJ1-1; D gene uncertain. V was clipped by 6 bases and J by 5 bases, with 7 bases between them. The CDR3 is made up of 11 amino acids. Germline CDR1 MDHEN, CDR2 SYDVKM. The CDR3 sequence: CASRGTTEAFF. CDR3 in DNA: TGTGCCAGCAGGGGTACGACTGAAGCTTTCTTT.

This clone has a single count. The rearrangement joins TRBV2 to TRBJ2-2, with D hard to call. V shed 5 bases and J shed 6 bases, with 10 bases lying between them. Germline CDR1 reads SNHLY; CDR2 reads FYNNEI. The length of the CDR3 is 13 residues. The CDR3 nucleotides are TGTGCCAGCAGTATCCTAGGCCCCGGGGAGCTGTTTTTT. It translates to CASSILGPGELFF. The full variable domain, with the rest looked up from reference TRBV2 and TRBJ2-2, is EPEVTQTPSHQVTQMGQEVILRCVPISNHLYFYWYRQILGQKVEFLVSFYNNEISEKSEIFDDQFSVERPDGSNFTLKIRSTKLEDSAMYFCASSILGPGELFFGEGSRLTVL.

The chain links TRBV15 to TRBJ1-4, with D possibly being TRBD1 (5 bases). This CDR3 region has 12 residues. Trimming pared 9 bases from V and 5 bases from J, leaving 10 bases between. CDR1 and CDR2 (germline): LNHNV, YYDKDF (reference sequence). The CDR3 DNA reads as TGTGCCACGGGGGACGGGAATGAAAAACTGTTTTTT. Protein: CATGDGNEKLFF.

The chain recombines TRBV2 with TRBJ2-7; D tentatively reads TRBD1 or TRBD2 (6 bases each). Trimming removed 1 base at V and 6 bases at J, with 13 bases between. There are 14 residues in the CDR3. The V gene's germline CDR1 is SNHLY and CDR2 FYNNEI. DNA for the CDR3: TGTGCCAGCAGTGAAGAGGGGGGTATGATCGAGCAGTACTTC. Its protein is CASSEEGGMIEQYF.

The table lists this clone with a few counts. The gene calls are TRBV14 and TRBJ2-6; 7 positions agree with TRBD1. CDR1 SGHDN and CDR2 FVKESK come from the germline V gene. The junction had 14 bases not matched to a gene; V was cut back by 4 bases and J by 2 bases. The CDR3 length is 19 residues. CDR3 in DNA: TGTGCCAGCAGCCTTTCACAGGGGATAAAGCCGCCTGGGGCCAACGTCCTGACTTTC. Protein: CASSLSQGIKPPGANVLTF.

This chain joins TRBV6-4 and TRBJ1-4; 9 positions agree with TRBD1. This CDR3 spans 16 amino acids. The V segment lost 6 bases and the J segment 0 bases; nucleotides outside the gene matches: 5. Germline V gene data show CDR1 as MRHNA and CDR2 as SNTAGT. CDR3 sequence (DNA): TGTGCCAGCAGACCAACAGGGGGCGCAACTAATGAAAAACTGTTTTTT. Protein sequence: CASRPTGGATNEKLFF.

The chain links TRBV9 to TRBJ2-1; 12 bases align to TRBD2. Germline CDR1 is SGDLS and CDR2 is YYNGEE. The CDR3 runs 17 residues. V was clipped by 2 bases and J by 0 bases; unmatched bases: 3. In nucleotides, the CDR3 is TGTGCCAGCAGCGTGGGACTAGCGGGCTCCTCCTACAATGAGCAGTTCTTC. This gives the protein CASSVGLAGSSYNEQFF.

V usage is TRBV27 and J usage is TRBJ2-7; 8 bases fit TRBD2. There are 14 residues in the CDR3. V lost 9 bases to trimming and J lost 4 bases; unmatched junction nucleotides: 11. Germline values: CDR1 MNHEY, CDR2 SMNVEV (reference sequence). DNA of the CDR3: TGTGCCAGTTGGACATCTCGGGAGGGGTACGAGCAGTACTTC. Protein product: CASWTSREGYEQYF.

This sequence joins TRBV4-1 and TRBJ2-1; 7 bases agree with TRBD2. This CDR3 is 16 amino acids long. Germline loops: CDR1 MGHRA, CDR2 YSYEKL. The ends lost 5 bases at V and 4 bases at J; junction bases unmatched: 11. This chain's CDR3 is CASSSVSASGYNEQFF. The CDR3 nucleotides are TGCGCCAGCAGCTCAGTCTCGGCTAGCGGATACAATGAGCAGTTCTTC.

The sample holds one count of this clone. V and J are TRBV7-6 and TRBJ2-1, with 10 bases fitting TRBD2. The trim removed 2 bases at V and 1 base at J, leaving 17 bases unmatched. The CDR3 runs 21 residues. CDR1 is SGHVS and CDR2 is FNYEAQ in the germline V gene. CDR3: CASSLSSLAGVRGVSYNEQFF. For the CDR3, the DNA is TGTGCCAGCAGCTTAAGCTCGCTAGCGGGAGTGAGGGGGGTGTCCTACAATGAGCAGTTCTTC.

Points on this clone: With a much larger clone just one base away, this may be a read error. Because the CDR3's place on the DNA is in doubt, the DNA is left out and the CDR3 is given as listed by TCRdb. The CDR3 loop reads CASSLVGRGNQPQRF. The rearrangement links TRBV28 to TRBJ1-5. From its first to its last residue, the CDR3 has 15 amino acids. Germline CDR1 reads MDHEN; CDR2 reads SYDVKM.

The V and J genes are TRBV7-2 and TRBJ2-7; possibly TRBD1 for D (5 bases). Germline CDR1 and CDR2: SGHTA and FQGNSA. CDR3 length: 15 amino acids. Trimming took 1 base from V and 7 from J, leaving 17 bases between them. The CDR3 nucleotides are TGTGCCAGCAGCTTAGAGTTCAGGGCGGCTACGGAGCAGTACTTC. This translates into CASSLEFRAATEQYF.

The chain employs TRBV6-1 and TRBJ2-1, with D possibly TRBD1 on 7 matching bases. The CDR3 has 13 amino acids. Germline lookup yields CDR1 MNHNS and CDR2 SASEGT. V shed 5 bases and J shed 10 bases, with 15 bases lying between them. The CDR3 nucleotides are TGTGCCAGCAGTCCCCTAGGAGGGGGCGAGCAGTTCTTC. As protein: CASSPLGGGEQFF.

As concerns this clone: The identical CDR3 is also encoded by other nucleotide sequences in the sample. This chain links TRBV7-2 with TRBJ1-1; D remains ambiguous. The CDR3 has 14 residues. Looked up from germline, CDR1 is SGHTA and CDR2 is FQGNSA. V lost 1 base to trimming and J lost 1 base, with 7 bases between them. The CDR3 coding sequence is TGTGCCAGCAGCTTAGTACTACAGAACACTGAAGCTTTCTTT. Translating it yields CASSLVLQNTEAFF.

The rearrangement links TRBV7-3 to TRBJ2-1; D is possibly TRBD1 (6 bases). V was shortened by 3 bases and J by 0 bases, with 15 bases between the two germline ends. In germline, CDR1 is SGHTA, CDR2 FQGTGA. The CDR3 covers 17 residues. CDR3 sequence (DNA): TGTGCCAGCAGCTTGAAATCGGCAGGGGACTCCTACAATGAGCAGTTCTTC. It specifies CASSLKSAGDSYNEQFF.

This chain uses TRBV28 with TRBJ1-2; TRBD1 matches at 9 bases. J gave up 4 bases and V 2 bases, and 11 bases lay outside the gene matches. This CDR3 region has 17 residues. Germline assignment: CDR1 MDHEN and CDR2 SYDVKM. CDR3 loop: CASSLAGTGRIGYGYTF. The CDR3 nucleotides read TGTGCCAGCAGTTTAGCCGGGACAGGGAGAATTGGCTATGGCTACACCTTC.

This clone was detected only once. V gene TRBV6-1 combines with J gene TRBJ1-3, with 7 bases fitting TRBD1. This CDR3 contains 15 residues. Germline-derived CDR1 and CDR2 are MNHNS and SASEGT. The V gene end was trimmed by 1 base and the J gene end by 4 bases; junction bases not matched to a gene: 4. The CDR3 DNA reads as TGTGCCAGCAGTGAAGTAGGGGGCTCCGGAAACACCATATATTTT. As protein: CASSEVGGSGNTIYF.

In nucleotides, the CDR3 is TGTGCCACCAGCAGCCCCCGACAGGGAACCTACGAGCAGTACTTC. Residues: CATSSPRQGTYEQYF. This rearrangement joins TRBV15 to TRBJ2-7; 7 nucleotides align to TRBD1. Germline CDR1 and CDR2: LNHNV and YYDKDF (reference sequence). The CDR3 has 15 residues. With 3 bases clipped from V and 2 bases from J, the junction kept 7 bases outside the gene matches.

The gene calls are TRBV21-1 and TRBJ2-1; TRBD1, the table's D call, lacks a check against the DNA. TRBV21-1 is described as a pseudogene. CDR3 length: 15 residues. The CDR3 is CASLFSQGPIDEQFF. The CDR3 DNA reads TGTGCCAGCTTATTCAGCCAGGGTCCCATCGATGAGCAGTTCTTC.

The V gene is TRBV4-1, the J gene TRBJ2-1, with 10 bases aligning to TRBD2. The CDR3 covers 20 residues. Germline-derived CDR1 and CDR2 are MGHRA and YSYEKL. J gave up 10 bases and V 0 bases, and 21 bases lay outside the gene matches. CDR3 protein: CASSQDVSSGSIRASREQFF. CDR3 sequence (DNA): TGCGCCAGCAGCCAAGATGTGTCTAGCGGGAGTATAAGAGCGTCTCGGGAGCAGTTCTTC.